These T cell receptor beta chains were read from a single sample in a study of Graves' ophthalmopathy and Graves' hyperthyroidism. TCRdb independently ran MiXCR on the multiplex PCR reads; one entry per CDR3 protein. The sample shows some 150,000 distinct CDR3 sequences, under 45% of them seen only once. The sequenced sample was peripheral blood. Receptor source: a man aged 25 to 45 with Graves' ophthalmopathy. Both conserved end residues are trimmed from each CDR3.

v_gene: TRBV28; j_gene: TRBJ1-1; CDR3aa: ASQRGRTEAF
v_gene: TRBV12-3/TRBV12-4; j_gene: TRBJ1-3; CDR3aa: ASLGQLSGNTIY
v_gene: TRBV12-3/TRBV12-4; j_gene: TRBJ2-7; CDR3aa: ASSFSQRNEQY
v_gene: TRBV28; j_gene: TRBJ2-5; CDR3aa: ASSWGGFYLAGVEETQY
v_gene: TRBV6-5; j_gene: TRBJ2-5; CDR3aa: ASSYSLGGETQY
v_gene: TRBV12-3/TRBV12-4; j_gene: TRBJ2-5; CDR3aa: ASSVLETQY
v_gene: TRBV12-3/TRBV12-4; j_gene: TRBJ2-6; CDR3aa: ASTPISESHPGANVLT
v_gene: TRBV6-2/TRBV6-3; j_gene: TRBJ2-2; CDR3aa: ASSLAGNTGELF
v_gene: TRBV4-2; j_gene: TRBJ2-7; CDR3aa: ASSPEGLAGDEQY
v_gene: TRBV2; j_gene: TRBJ1-1; CDR3aa: ASREQGVPMNTEAF
v_gene: TRBV7-2; j_gene: TRBJ1-5; CDR3aa: ASSLVGGVGQPQH
v_gene: TRBV5-1; j_gene: TRBJ2-5; CDR3aa: ASSPGRKETQY
v_gene: TRBV6-5; j_gene: TRBJ2-7; CDR3aa: ASKPGQGVGYEQY
v_gene: TRBV27; j_gene: TRBJ1-5; CDR3aa: AAGRFYSNQPQH
v_gene: TRBV9; j_gene: TRBJ1-3; CDR3aa: ASSDWTDSGNTIY
v_gene: TRBV12-3/TRBV12-4; j_gene: TRBJ2-5; CDR3aa: ASSQGRRTQY
v_gene: TRBV12-3/TRBV12-4; j_gene: TRBJ1-5; CDR3aa: ASSLSQGANQPQH
v_gene: TRBV28; j_gene: TRBJ1-1; CDR3aa: ASSSRTGETEAF
v_gene: TRBV28; j_gene: TRBJ2-2; CDR3aa: ASSTPTGELF
v_gene: TRBV6-5; j_gene: TRBJ2-5; CDR3aa: ASSLGQSQETQY
v_gene: TRBV19; j_gene: TRBJ1-1; CDR3aa: ASSKNRVEAF
v_gene: TRBV7-2; j_gene: TRBJ2-2; CDR3aa: ASSPDRANTGELF
v_gene: TRBV28; j_gene: TRBJ1-1; CDR3aa: ASSLWAGPRTEAF
v_gene: TRBV12-5; j_gene: TRBJ1-2; CDR3aa: ASGLVRPERDYGYT
v_gene: TRBV5-1; j_gene: TRBJ1-1; CDR3aa: ASSPPTGANTEAF
v_gene: TRBV11-2; j_gene: TRBJ2-2; CDR3aa: ASSVLPATGANTGELF
v_gene: TRBV12-3/TRBV12-4; j_gene: TRBJ1-5; CDR3aa: ASRGGLYSNQPQH
v_gene: TRBV20-1; j_gene: TRBJ1-5; CDR3aa: SARASLGYSNQPQH
v_gene: TRBV28; j_gene: TRBJ2-7; CDR3aa: ASSLAPGLAGGFYEQY
v_gene: TRBV20-1; j_gene: TRBJ2-7; CDR3aa: SARDVGQGPEQY
v_gene: TRBV6-5; j_gene: TRBJ2-5; CDR3aa: ASSYSRGPRETQY
v_gene: TRBV12-3/TRBV12-4; j_gene: TRBJ2-5; CDR3aa: ASSLPGPGTSVRETQY
v_gene: TRBV10-3; j_gene: TRBJ1-2; CDR3aa: AIRGGPKDYGYT
v_gene: TRBV6-2/TRBV6-3; j_gene: TRBJ2-7; CDR3aa: ASTLSGAGFSEQY
v_gene: TRBV6-2/TRBV6-3; j_gene: TRBJ1-1; CDR3aa: ASSLTGADTEAF
v_gene: TRBV6-1; j_gene: TRBJ2-7; CDR3aa: ASSGTGESEYEQY
v_gene: TRBV20-1; j_gene: TRBJ2-7; CDR3aa: SARRTGGRYEQY